This record looks at one T cell receptor (beta chain) sequence and its context. The target antigen is unknown. The sample belongs to a study of identical twins. Study observations and caveats: Findings came from cross-sectional statistics, without long-term follow-up of donors. Invariant MAIT and iNKT cells may have partly biased zero-insertion analyses.

This CDR3 has 13 amino acids. The V gene's germline CDR1 is DFQATT and CDR2 SNEGSKA (reference sequence). Trimming took off 6 bases at V and 7 bases at J, with 18 bases between the two ends. Template switching (which added a universal primer site) was used, and cDNA carried unique molecular identifiers. TCRdb passed the 5' RACE reads through MiXCR, listing each CDR3 protein once. The sample shows 400,000 to 600,000 distinct CDR3 sequences, about a fifth of them seen only once. A further study also used this sample, focusing on yellow fever vaccine responses in identical twins.

The clonotype comes from a woman under 30 in good health. Sequencing used CD4+ T cells sorted from blood. The V and J genes are TRBV20-1 and TRBJ1-1, with D perhaps matching TRBD1 (5 bases). The CDR3 here is CSAAGTLSGEAFF. DNA for the CDR3: TGCAGTGCAGCCGGGACCCTCTCGGGTGAAGCTTTCTTT.